A selection of T cell receptor beta chains follows, all from one sample in a study of blood T cell repertoires in COVID-19. TCRdb's copy holds only in-frame clones and misses some; the assay was immunoSEQ multiplex PCR. The sample has 100,000 or so clones, about 87% seen once. The sample was peripheral blood. These receptors were collected from a man in his 60s with acute or convalescent COVID-19. CDR3s include the opening cysteine and the closing phenylalanine or tryptophan. D genes are given only for firm matches. Clone size is shown for a subset of rows, as once, few, many or a class of expanded clone.

j_gene,len,d_gene,abundance,v_gene,CDR3aa,CDR3nt
TRBJ1-1,16,-,-,TRBV2,CASRGGWTADRLEAFF,TGTGCCAGCAGAGGGGGTTGGACAGCCGACCGCCTTGAAGCTTTCTTT
TRBJ1-1,13,TRBD1,-,TRBV29-1,CSARQGGNTEAFF,TGCAGCGCGCGACAGGGTGGAAACACTGAAGCTTTCTTT
TRBJ1-1,15,-,-,TRBV3-1/TRBV3-2,CASSQDTGMNTEAFF,TGTGCCAGCAGCCAAGATACAGGGATGAACACTGAAGCTTTCTTT
TRBJ1-2,15,TRBD1,-,TRBV19,CASSPRTGPGYGYTF,TGTGCCAGTAGTCCCAGGACAGGGCCGGGCTATGGCTACACCTTC
TRBJ2-7,12,-,-,TRBV7-9,CATTSTGYEQYF,TGTGCCACTACTAGCACAGGCTACGAGCAGTACTTC
TRBJ2-7,12,-,-,TRBV7-8,CASSKGRSEQYF,TGTGCCAGCAGCAAAGGGAGAAGCGAGCAGTACTTC
TRBJ2-2,16,TRBD2,-,TRBV6-1,CASSEANGRVTGELFF,TGTGCCAGCAGTGAAGCGAACGGGAGGGTTACCGGGGAGCTGTTTTTT
TRBJ1-4,15,-,-,TRBV5-1,CASSFDRPTNEKLFF,TGCGCCAGCAGCTTCGACAGGCCAACTAATGAAAAACTGTTTTTT
TRBJ2-2,17,TRBD2,-,TRBV3-1/TRBV3-2,CASSATSGRAGTGELFF,TGTGCCAGCAGCGCGACTAGCGGGAGGGCGGGCACCGGGGAGCTGTTTTTT
TRBJ2-7,14,-,-,TRBV5-1,CASSPRTVSYEQYF,TGCGCCAGCAGCCCCCGGACAGTCTCCTACGAGCAGTACTTC
TRBJ2-3,19,TRBD1,once,TRBV4-1,CASSQVFRSGGRSTDTQYF,TGCGCCAGCAGCCAAGTCTTCAGATCAGGGGGCCGTTCCACAGATACGCAGTATTTT
TRBJ1-2,13,-,-,TRBV27,CASSSRTRGGYTF,TGTGCCAGCAGTTCCCGGACCAGGGGTGGCTACACCTTC
TRBJ1-2,13,TRBD1,-,TRBV6-6,CASSVQGNYGYTF,TGTGCCAGCAGTGTACAGGGGAACTATGGCTACACCTTC
TRBJ1-1,14,-,-,TRBV18,CASSPRDGGTEAFF,TGTGCCAGCTCACCAAGGGACGGGGGCACTGAAGCTTTCTTT
TRBJ1-3,14,-,-,TRBV30,CAWGRGDSGNTIYF,TGTGCCTGGGGTCGCGGGGACTCTGGAAACACCATATATTTT
TRBJ2-2,15,-,-,TRBV7-9,CASSPPGQTTGELFF,TGTGCCAGCAGCCCACCAGGACAGACCACCGGGGAGCTGTTTTTT
TRBJ2-3,14,-,-,TRBV29-1,CSVDQGRLGDTQYF,TGCAGCGTTGACCAGGGGCGCTTAGGAGATACGCAGTATTTT
TRBJ2-7,15,-,-,TRBV7-2,CASSAQAGPSYEQYF,TGTGCCAGCAGCGCCCAAGCCGGTCCCTCCTACGAGCAGTACTTC
TRBJ2-6,15,-,once,TRBV5-1,CASCKQSSGANVLTF,TGCGCCAGTTGCAAACAAAGCTCTGGGGCCAACGTCCTGACTTTC
TRBJ2-1,16,-,-,TRBV9,CASSALIGSSYNEQFF,TGTGCCAGCAGCGCCCTAATCGGGAGCTCCTACAATGAGCAGTTCTTC
TRBJ2-3,13,-,-,TRBV6-5,CASGGGTGDTQYF,TGTGCCAGCGGCGGCGGGACGGGGGATACGCAGTATTTT
TRBJ1-1,16,TRBD1,-,TRBV4-1,CASSLSKTGLNTEAFF,TGCGCCAGCAGCCTCTCTAAGACAGGGCTTAACACTGAAGCTTTCTTT
TRBJ2-3,16,TRBD1,-,TRBV3-1/TRBV3-2,CASSQESQGGTDTQYF,TGTGCCAGCAGCCAAGAAAGTCAGGGGGGCACAGATACGCAGTATTTT
TRBJ2-1,13,-,-,TRBV19,CASSLGQNNEQFF,TGTGCCAGTAGTCTCGGACAGAACAATGAGCAGTTCTTC
TRBJ2-5,13,-,-,TRBV30,CAWTTGDSQTQYF,TGTGCCTGGACCACCGGGGACTCCCAGACCCAGTACTTC
TRBJ2-2,14,-,-,TRBV18,CASSRTSDTGELFF,TGTGCCAGCTCACGGACAAGCGACACCGGGGAGCTGTTTTTT
TRBJ2-5,15,TRBD2,-,TRBV12-5,CASGLVGGLEETQYF,TGTGCTAGTGGTTTGGTAGGAGGACTAGAAGAGACCCAGTACTTC
TRBJ2-7,15,TRBD1,-,TRBV27,CASSFSGQGVYEQYF,TGTGCCAGCAGTTTTTCGGGACAGGGAGTCTACGAGCAGTACTTC
TRBJ2-3,16,-,-,TRBV27,CASSLSVYTSTDTQYF,TGTGCCAGCAGTTTATCGGTTTATACTAGCACAGATACGCAGTATTTT
TRBJ1-5,16,-,-,TRBV7-9,CASSPGVGFGNQPQHF,TGTGCCAGCAGTCCCGGGGTGGGTTTTGGCAATCAGCCCCAGCATTTT
TRBJ2-7,13,-,-,TRBV10-3,CAISESRIVEQYF,TGTGCCATCAGTGAGTCGAGGATCGTCGAGCAGTACTTC
TRBJ1-2,16,TRBD1,-,TRBV3-1/TRBV3-2,CASSPWGQGASYGYTF,TGTGCCAGCAGCCCCTGGGGACAGGGGGCTAGCTATGGCTACACCTTC
TRBJ2-3,16,TRBD2,-,TRBV5-1,CASGDLAGPSTDTQYF,TGCGCCAGCGGCGACCTAGCGGGCCCTAGCACAGATACGCAGTATTTT
TRBJ2-2,17,TRBD1,-,TRBV24-1,CATSDARQGLGTGELFF,TGTGCCACCAGTGATGCCCGACAGGGGTTGGGGACCGGGGAGCTGTTTTTT
TRBJ2-2,14,-,-,TRBV7-3,CASSFLANTGELFF,TGTGCCAGCAGCTTTCTAGCGAACACCGGGGAGCTGTTTTTT
TRBJ2-7,14,TRBD2,-,TRBV19,CASTRTSGTYEQYF,TGTGCCAGTACGCGGACTAGCGGAACCTACGAGCAGTACTTC
TRBJ2-3,18,TRBD1,once,TRBV9,CASSVRPPGTGSADTQYF,TGTGCCAGCAGCGTAAGACCCCCCGGGACAGGGAGCGCAGATACGCAGTATTTT
TRBJ2-5,16,-,-,TRBV4-1,CASSQATPRGQETQYF,TGCGCCAGCAGCCAAGCTACCCCAAGAGGGCAAGAGACCCAGTACTTC
TRBJ2-1,15,-,-,TRBV9,CASSVGRVTYNEQFF,TGTGCCAGCAGCGTAGGCAGGGTTACGTACAATGAGCAGTTCTTC
TRBJ1-2,12,-,-,TRBV20-1,CSAGDSNYGYTF,TGCAGTGCTGGTGACAGTAACTATGGCTACACCTTC
TRBJ2-2,15,TRBD1,-,TRBV11-2,CASSPRQGGTGELFF,TGTGCCAGCAGCCCGAGACAGGGGGGCACCGGGGAGCTGTTTTTT
TRBJ1-2,13,TRBD1,-,TRBV12-3/TRBV12-4,CASSLTGGYGYTF,TGTGCCAGCAGTTTGACAGGGGGTTATGGCTACACCTTC
TRBJ2-2,17,TRBD2,-,TRBV18,CASSPQPGLANTGELFF,TGTGCCAGCTCACCACAGCCGGGACTAGCAAACACCGGGGAGCTGTTTTTT
TRBJ1-5,13,-,once,TRBV27,CASSPASNQPQHF,TGTGCCAGCAGCCCCGCGAGCAATCAGCCCCAGCATTTT
TRBJ2-1,14,-,-,TRBV5-5,CASSFGLANNEQFF,TGTGCCAGCAGCTTCGGACTGGCAAACAATGAGCAGTTCTTC
TRBJ2-3,17,TRBD2,-,TRBV11-2,CASSHGGGGRQLDTQYF,TGTGCCAGCAGCCACGGGGGGGGCGGGAGACAATTGGATACGCAGTATTTT
TRBJ1-3,14,-,-,TRBV5-1,CASSGGDSGNTIYF,TGCGCCAGCAGCGGGGGCGACTCTGGAAACACCATATATTTT
TRBJ2-7,14,TRBD1,-,TRBV19,CASSVNRGHYEQYF,TGTGCCAGTAGTGTGAACAGGGGGCACTACGAGCAGTACTTC
TRBJ2-5,16,TRBD2,-,TRBV7-9,CASSLGTSGSQETQYF,TGTGCCAGCAGCTTAGGGACTAGCGGAAGTCAAGAGACCCAGTACTTC
TRBJ2-3,13,-,once,TRBV5-1,CASSSPVGDTQYF,TGCGCCAGCAGCTCCCCGGTCGGGGATACGCAGTATTTT
TRBJ1-5,14,-,-,TRBV5-6,CASSPGLSNQPQHF,TGTGCCAGCAGCCCGGGACTGAGCAATCAGCCCCAGCATTTT
TRBJ2-3,15,TRBD2,once,TRBV6-2/TRBV6-3,CASSINSGATDTQYF,TGTGCCAGCAGTATCAATAGCGGGGCCACAGATACGCAGTATTTT
TRBJ2-7,12,TRBD1,-,TRBV6-5,CAVRDRVNEQYF,TGTGCCGTCCGGGACAGGGTCAACGAGCAGTACTTC
TRBJ1-2,11,-,-,TRBV27,CASSTGGGYTF,TGTGCCAGCAGTACCGGAGGTGGCTACACCTTC
TRBJ1-3,16,-,-,TRBV28,CASSPTGKGSGNTIYF,TGTGCCAGCAGTCCAACAGGGAAGGGGTCTGGAAACACCATATATTTT
TRBJ2-1,15,TRBD2,-,TRBV7-7,CASSLGAGGMSEQFF,TGTGCCAGCAGCTTAGGGGCGGGAGGGATGAGCGAGCAGTTCTTC
TRBJ1-1,15,TRBD1,-,TRBV19,CASTRQGGGQAEAFF,TGTGCCAGTACCCGACAGGGAGGAGGGCAAGCTGAAGCTTTCTTT
TRBJ2-5,18,TRBD1,-,TRBV11-2,CASSPPGQTGVASETQYF,TGTGCCAGCAGCCCGCCTGGGCAGACAGGGGTTGCGTCCGAGACCCAGTACTTC